Sequencing of this TCR beta chain was carried out in a study of T cells after posttransplantation cyclophosphamide (dated by TCRdb to the mid-2010s). Background for the entire study: Using TRB sequencing, the study followed how the T cell repertoire reconstituted after myeloablative bone marrow transplantation in which posttransplantation cyclophosphamide served as GVHD prophylaxis. Samples from approximately 37 PTCy-treated patients, along with samples from around 16 of their related bone marrow donors, underwent antigen receptor sequencing. TRB sequencing was performed on blood from all 34 PTCy patients with 1-year posttransplant specimens. In 3 patients, TRB sequencing was also performed on up to about 3 more blood samples taken 2 to 5.2 years after transplant, and in several patients, pretransplant blood was also TRB-sequenced. Because TRA and TRB clonality were tightly correlated in nine or ten samples, subsequent TCR analyses were focused on TRB only. Public TRB sequences were queried against a database of over 3,000 sequences associated with responses to pathogens, tumor antigens, self-antigens and alloantigens.

Genomic DNA was the input for TRB sequencing, which was run either with the immunoSEQ assay at survey resolution or with the hsTCRB kit. The authors' analysis ran thus. The immunoSEQ software handled initial read processing, and the LymphoSeq R package was used for repertoire analyses. Clonality was computed as 1 minus normalized Shannon entropy, and a Gini coefficient was also calculated for each TRB dataset. To infer phenotypes in unsorted samples, TRB sequences from sorted subsets of the recipient or donor were mapped onto unsorted samples from the same recipient. Not all clones reach the TCRdb copy of this immuneACCESS table, which keeps in-frame sequences only. Checked studies attribute under half of the gap to unresolved V genes and leave the rest unexplained. V and J calls and clone size are those listed in that table; D and trimming were worked out from the DNA. The sample profile shows about 7,300 clones; around 92% of them were found once. About 3.9% of the sample comes from the top ten.

On the day of marrow donation, related bone marrow donors gave peripheral blood samples. Peripheral blood and bone marrow mononuclear cells were isolated by Ficoll-Hypaque density centrifugation and were cryopreserved. CD4+ and CD8+ T cells, including naive and memory subsets, were sorted by FACS using a FACSAria II. This clone was seen a single time. Its specific antigen is unknown. The sample holds no much larger clone one base away, and base qualities are not on file. V is cut by 3 bases and J by 3 bases, and the space between the germline ends is 8 bases. The germline V gene supplies CDR1 SGHVS and CDR2 FQNEAQ. From the cysteine through the phenylalanine, the CDR3 covers 13 amino acids. Only CDR3 DNA remains: 39 bases, in frame from the first base. The study at large found these results: The TRB repertoires of T cells infiltrating skin or the GI tract showed only limited overlap with the TRB repertoires found in blood. Donor-recipient similarity was low at 1-2 months but increased during the first year, and donor CD8+ memory clones often dominated later blood repertoires. Across the 35 to 55 patients, TRB clonality was highly associated with recipient CMV seropositivity and CMV reactivation, and diversity with PTCy was similar to that in the CNI/methotrexate controls.

This clonotype was obtained from a woman between 50 and 59 years old in good health and a related stem cell transplant donor. The chain links TRBV7-8 with TRBJ2-5; tentative D gene TRBD1, with 6 bases matching. Sequencing used CD4+ T cells sorted from blood. The CDR3 region reads CASSLDREETQYF. The nucleotides are TGTGCCAGCAGCTTGGACAGAGAAGAGACCCAGTACTTC.